Presented here are 26 T cell receptor beta chains from one specimen sequenced in a study of blood T cells in healthy people across ages (dated by TCRdb to the mid-2010s). Receptor libraries were prepared by 5' RACE. Sequencing instrument: Illumina HiSeq 2500. A second PCR of about 7 to 12 cycles was performed with a sample-barcoded 5' primer and a J-beta primer mix. Using fastp trimming at Q25 and MiXCR clonotype assembly, TCRdb reanalyzed the public sequencing data and kept in-frame beta chains. Rows with one shared CDR3 protein collapse into an entry with the most common genes and DNA. In all, the sample holds around 1,500,000 distinct CDR3 sequences, and 35% to 45% of those were seen once. Roughly 7.7% of the sample belongs to the ten largest clones. Specimen: blood. These receptors all come from a woman in her late teens or twenties in good health.

This clonotype was picked up a small number of times. This rearrangement joins TRBV20-1 to TRBJ2-7, with D uncertain. The better agreement between TRBJ2-5 and the DNA end casts doubt on the J call. This CDR3 contains 12 residues. Germline V CDR1 and CDR2: DFQATT, SNEGSKA (reference sequence). CDR3 DNA sequence: TGCAGTGCTAGAGCCGATGGAGAGACCCAGTACTTC. Protein: CSARADGETQYF.

This clonotype was seen more than once but under ten times. The genes are TRBV6-5 and TRBJ2-7; possibly TRBD1 for D (7 bases). The CDR3 loop spans 16 amino acids. Per the germline V gene, CDR1 is MNHEY and CDR2 is SVGAGI. V gave up 0 bases and J gave up 4 bases, with 16 bases separating them. CDR3 protein: CASSYSMSGGMYEQYF. CDR3 sequence (DNA): TGTGCCAGCAGTTACTCGATGTCAGGGGGGATGTACGAGCAGTACTTC.

The chain combines TRBV5-1 with TRBJ1-1, with 7 bases that match TRBD1. The germline gives CDR1 SGHRS, CDR2 YFSETQ. This CDR3 has 14 amino acids. The V gene end was trimmed by 7 bases and the J gene end by 4 bases; junction bases not matched to a gene: 10. This CDR3 is CASRYSGGSTEAFF. The CDR3 DNA follows: TGCGCCAGCCGATACTCAGGGGGGAGCACTGAAGCTTTCTTT.

The chain recombines TRBV7-2 with TRBJ1-5; D gene unclear. From germline, CDR1 is SGHTA and CDR2 FQGNSA. The CDR3 is 15 amino acids. V was cut by 4 bases and J by 4 bases, with 14 bases left in between. The CDR3 nucleotides are TGTGCCAGCAGCTCCGTTGGGTTAGGGAATCAGCCCCAGCATTTT. Its protein product is CASSSVGLGNQPQHF.

This clonotype was observed a few times. This chain joins TRBV28 and TRBJ1-1; the D gene is possibly TRBD1 (5 bases). This CDR3 contains 15 residues. The germline CDR1 and CDR2 sequences are MDHEN and SYDVKM. Trimming cost V 5 bases and J 1 base, with 14 bases left between them. The CDR3 region is CASSLTNRWNTEAFF. DNA of the CDR3: TGTGCCAGCAGTCTTACCAACAGGTGGAACACTGAAGCTTTCTTT. Full variable domain (missing parts from reference TRBV28 and TRBJ1-1): DVKVTQSSRYLVKRTGEKVFLECVQDMDHENMFWYRQDPGLGLRLIYFSYDVKMKEKGDIPEGYSVSREKKERFSLILESASTNQTSMYLCASSLTNRWNTEAFFGQGTRLTVV.

V and J are TRBV2 and TRBJ1-2; D gene ambiguous. Germline V lookup: CDR1 SNHLY, CDR2 FYNNEI. Trimming took off 4 bases at V and 4 bases at J, with 19 bases between the two ends. The CDR3 is made up of 16 amino acids. In DNA form, the CDR3 reads TGTGCCAGCAGTGCGGGTGGGGTCAATCTCGTCTATGGCTACACCTTC. This sequence encodes CASSAGGVNLVYGYTF.

This clonotype was picked up a small number of times. The V call is TRBV4-2, the J call TRBJ1-2, with D perhaps matching TRBD1 (6 bases). The germline V gene encodes CDR1 LGHNA and CDR2 YNFKEQ. The CDR3 consists of 17 residues. The V and J ends lost 2 bases and 8 bases respectively, with 24 bases between them. Written as DNA, the CDR3 is TGTGCCAGCAGCCAACCTACCGGTTCACAGGGATTTTACGGCTACACCTTC. Translation gives CASSQPTGSQGFYGYTF.

This clonotype was found a few times. The V and J genes are TRBV2 and TRBJ2-5; D remains ambiguous. CDR3 length: 14 residues. CDR1 and CDR2 from the germline V gene are SNHLY and FYNNEI. Trimming removed 0 bases at V and 0 bases at J, with 5 bases between. The CDR3 bases are TGTGCCAGCAGTGAAGCGGGCTACCAAGAGACCCAGTACTTC. Translation: CASSEAGYQETQYF.

This chain connects TRBV12-5 to TRBJ2-1; D remains ambiguous. The CDR3 extends over 14 amino acids. V lost 4 bases to trimming and J lost 8 bases, with 15 bases between them. Germline assignment: CDR1 LGHNT and CDR2 FRNRAP. CDR3 protein: CASGWLVAGDEQFF. The CDR3, as DNA: TGTGCTAGTGGTTGGTTGGTAGCCGGCGATGAGCAGTTCTTC.

The chain recombines TRBV4-2 with TRBJ2-5, with 12 bases aligning to TRBD2. CDR1 and CDR2 from the germline V gene are LGHNA and YNFKEQ. The CDR3 loop spans 16 amino acids. V dropped 3 bases and J dropped 2; count of bases not matched to a gene: 4. CDR3 sequence (DNA): TGTGCCAGCAGCCAGCTACTAGCGGGGGGACAAGAGACCCAGTACTTC. Translation gives CASSQLLAGGQETQYF.

This clonotype was seen a few times. The gene calls are TRBV7-9 and TRBJ2-7; 7 nucleotides match TRBD1. Looked up from germline, CDR1 is SEHNR and CDR2 is FQNEAQ (reference sequence). The CDR3 sequence is 15 residues long. The V segment lost 5 bases and the J segment 3 bases; nucleotides outside the gene matches: 10. Written as DNA, the CDR3 is TGTGCCAGCAGCGCACCGGGGACAGCTTACTACGAGCAGTACTTC. This encodes CASSAPGTAYYEQYF.

The chain has TRBV28 and TRBJ2-2; TRBD2 is a possible D gene (7 bases). Germline V gene data show CDR1 as MDHEN and CDR2 as SYDVKM. The CDR3 is made up of 15 amino acids. Trimming cost V 6 bases and J 1 base, with 12 bases left between them. CDR3 protein: CASRGGGRNTGELFF. The CDR3 DNA reads TGTGCCAGCAGGGGAGGGGGGAGGAACACCGGGGAGCTGTTTTTT.

The chain has TRBV6-5 and TRBJ2-6, with TRBD1 matching 7 bases. V trimming: 10 bases; J trimming: 2 bases; junction bases outside the gene matches: 8. The CDR3 runs to 15 residues. CDR1 MNHEY and CDR2 SVGAGI come from the germline V gene. This CDR3 reads CATLGGGPGANVLTF. In DNA form, the CDR3 reads TGTGCCACCCTAGGGGGCGGCCCTGGGGCCAACGTCCTGACTTTC.

V usage is TRBV6-5 and J usage is TRBJ2-3, with D perhaps matching TRBD2 (7 bases). V lost 11 bases to trimming and J lost 0 bases, with 12 bases between them. This CDR3 contains 13 residues. Germline values: CDR1 MNHEY, CDR2 SVGAGI. The CDR3 DNA follows: TGTGCCGTGCGGGGGCCAAGCACAGATACGCAGTATTTT. It translates to CAVRGPSTDTQYF.

The chain is built from TRBV3-1 and TRBJ1-4; D remains ambiguous. V dropped 0 bases and J dropped 11 bases, with 10 bases sitting between them. The germline V gene encodes CDR1 LGHDT and CDR2 YNNKEL (reference sequence). There are 13 residues in the CDR3. The CDR3: CASSQETVNKLFF. The DNA of the CDR3 is TGTGCCAGCAGCCAAGAGACGGTAAATAAACTGTTTTTT.

The chain carries TRBV27 and TRBJ2-4; D ambiguous. The germline V gene has CDR1 MNHEY and CDR2 SMNVEV (reference sequence). Between the trimmed V and J ends, which lost 4 bases and 0 bases, there was a span of 7 bases. This CDR3 contains 14 residues. In DNA, the CDR3 is TGTGCCAGCAGTTCAAATATAGCCAAAAACATTCAGTACTTC. It codes for CASSSNIAKNIQYF.

This clonotype was observed a handful of times. An end of the junction does not agree with germline; a read error may underlie this. The rearrangement uses TRBV12-3 or TRBV12-4 and TRBJ2-7, with 11 nucleotides matching TRBD2. This CDR3 has 14 amino acids. The CDR3 DNA is TGTGTCAGCAGAACTAGCGGGGGCTCCTACGAGCAGTACTTC. Translating it yields CVSRTSGGSYEQYF.

The chain has TRBV3-1 and TRBJ1-2, with 8 bases identical to TRBD1. The J segment lost 6 bases and the V segment lost 0 bases, leaving 9 bases of the junction unmatched. There are 16 residues in the CDR3. Germline V gene sequence: CDR1 LGHDT, CDR2 YNNKEL (reference sequence). CDR3 region: CASSQDLGQGGHGYTF. The DNA for the CDR3 is TGTGCCAGCAGCCAAGATCTTGGACAGGGAGGACATGGCTACACCTTC.

Here the CDR3 reads CASSPDLDRANSPLHF. As DNA, the CDR3 is TGTGCCAGCAGCCCAGACCTCGACAGGGCTAATTCACCCCTCCACTTT. V gene TRBV3-1 combines with J gene TRBJ1-6, with 7 positions matching TRBD1. The CDR3 loop spans 16 amino acids. J gave up 6 bases and V 4 bases, and 9 bases lay outside the gene matches. Per the germline V gene, CDR1 is LGHDT and CDR2 is YNNKEL (reference sequence).

The rearrangement links TRBV6-5 to TRBJ2-2; no firm D call. CDR1 is MNHEY, CDR2 SVGAGI, per germline. This CDR3 region has 12 residues. Trimming cost V 6 bases and J 3 bases, with 5 bases left between them. DNA for the CDR3: TGTGCCAGCAGGGCGTACACCGGGGAGCTGTTTTTT. It is translated as CASRAYTGELFF.

This clonotype turned up a few times. Written as DNA, the CDR3 is TGTGCCATCAGTGCCTCGGCGGGGGCCGGGACTAGCAATGAGCAGTTCTTC. It yields the protein CAISASAGAGTSNEQFF. The chain uses TRBV10-3 and TRBJ2-1; TRBD2 agrees at 8 bases. CDR3 length: 17 residues. In germline, CDR1 is ENHRY, CDR2 SYGVKD. V was pared by 4 bases and J by 6 bases, with 14 bases of the junction left unmatched.

The chain combines TRBV11-2 with TRBJ1-6, with no clear D. Trimming took 2 bases from V and 14 from J, leaving 16 bases between them. The germline V gene encodes CDR1 SGHAT and CDR2 FQNNGV. This CDR3 comprises 14 residues. The CDR3 bases are TGTGCCAGCAGCTTATTCTTCGGGGATGTGGCCCTCCACTTT. Translated: CASSLFFGDVALHF.

This chain uses TRBV12-3 or TRBV12-4 with TRBJ1-6; a weak D match, TRBD1 (5 bases). The CDR3 sequence is 13 residues long. V lost 7 bases, J lost 6 bases, and 10 bases lay in between. The CDR3 loop is CASTGAINSPLHF. The CDR3 DNA reads as TGTGCCAGCACTGGGGCCATTAATTCACCCCTCCACTTT.

The chain recombines TRBV7-9 with TRBJ2-5; D call uncertain. Looked up from germline, CDR1 is SEHNR and CDR2 is FQNEAQ (reference sequence). The CDR3 spans 15 residues. V was cut by 2 bases and J by 4 bases, with 14 bases left in between. The CDR3 DNA follows: TGTGCCAGCAGCTTAAGTCTGTCGAGCAGAGAGACCCAGTACTTC. This translates into CASSLSLSSRETQYF.

The chain carries TRBV25-1 and TRBJ2-7; D call uncertain. CDR1 and CDR2 from the germline V gene are MGHDK and SYGVNS. The CDR3 loop spans 15 amino acids. Trimming took 3 bases from V and 7 from J, leaving 19 bases between them. CDR3 nucleotide sequence: TGTGCCAGCAGTGACCTAGTGACCCTGGTAAATGAGCAGTACTTC. Translation gives CASSDLVTLVNEQYF.

This chain joins TRBV7-2 and TRBJ2-3; 11 positions match TRBD2. This CDR3 spans 19 amino acids. J gave up 5 bases and V 5 bases, and 18 bases lay outside the gene matches. Looked up from germline, CDR1 is SGHTA and CDR2 is FQGNSA. The chain's CDR3 is CASSPEVAGGPNLEDTQYF. The CDR3 DNA sequence: TGTGCCAGCAGCCCAGAGGTAGCGGGGGGGCCAAATTTAGAAGATACGCAGTATTTT.